The rows below give T cell receptor beta chains drawn from one sample of a study of blood T cell repertoires in COVID-19. Measured with immunoSEQ multiplex PCR; TCRdb has only the in-frame clones, and not every one. The sample lists 180,000 or so clones; roughly four fifths were seen once. Sequencing was done on a sample of PBMCs or T cells enriched from blood (not recorded which). These receptors came from a man in his fifties who had recovered from COVID-19. Both conserved end residues are part of each CDR3. D genes are given only for firm matches. Expanded clones get a size class; other rows say once, few or many, or leave the size out.

d_gene	len	j_gene	abundance	v_gene	CDR3nt	CDR3aa
-	14	TRBJ1-1	once	TRBV6-5	TGTGCCAGCAAGCACCACTGGGGAGAGACTGAAGCTTTCTTT	CASKHHWGETEAFF
-	15	TRBJ1-3	-	TRBV11-2	TGTGCCAGCAGCCACCCTGGAGTGAGCGGAAACACCATATATTTT	CASSHPGVSGNTIYF
-	13	TRBJ2-7	-	TRBV5-5	TGTGCCAGCAGCTTGGGGACAGTCTACGAGCAGTACTTC	CASSLGTVYEQYF
-	13	TRBJ1-2	-	TRBV27	TGTGCCAGCAGTTTACCAGGGTCTTTAGGCTACACCTTC	CASSLPGSLGYTF
-	16	TRBJ2-5	-	TRBV4-1	TGCGCCAGCAGCCAAGCTCAGGGAAGGGTCCAAGAGACCCAGTACTTC	CASSQAQGRVQETQYF
TRBD1	16	TRBJ1-5	-	TRBV28	TGTGCCAGCAGTTGGTTGGGGACAGGGAGCAATCAGCCCCAGCATTTT	CASSWLGTGSNQPQHF
-	16	TRBJ1-5	-	TRBV6-6	TGTGCCAGCAGTGGAATACAAGCACAGATCAATCAGCCCCAGCATTTT	CASSGIQAQINQPQHF
-	15	TRBJ1-1	-	TRBV3-1/TRBV3-2	TGTGCCAGCAGCCCCCAGGGGCAGGGGAACACTGAAGCTTTCTTT	CASSPQGQGNTEAFF
TRBD2	16	TRBJ2-1	-	TRBV6-6	TGTGCCAGCAGTCTACCCCTAAGCGGGAGGGCCCTTGAGCAGTTCTTC	CASSLPLSGRALEQFF
-	18	TRBJ1-2	-	TRBV28	TGTGCCAGCAGTTTCCCCACCCAGGGCAGTCGCACTAACTATGGCTACACCTTC	CASSFPTQGSRTNYGYTF
-	18	TRBJ2-3	-	TRBV6-6	TGTGCCAGCAGTCGTTCCCCGCTACAGGGCCTTAGCACAGATACGCAGTATTTT	CASSRSPLQGLSTDTQYF
TRBD1	15	TRBJ2-7	-	TRBV6-5	TGTGCCAGCAGCCCCCCAGGACAGGGGGCGGATGAGCAGTACTTC	CASSPPGQGADEQYF
TRBD1	16	TRBJ1-4	-	TRBV28	TGTGCCAGCAGTTTGACCGGGACAGGGGGAAATGAAAAACTGTTTTTT	CASSLTGTGGNEKLFF
TRBD2	15	TRBJ2-1	-	TRBV2	TGTGCCAGCGCCAGGCAGCGGGAGGTCAACAATGAGCAGTTCTTC	CASARQREVNNEQFF
TRBD2	16	TRBJ2-1	-	TRBV9	TGTGCCAGCAGCGTAAACCCTAGCGGGGGATACAATGAGCAGTTCTTC	CASSVNPSGGYNEQFF